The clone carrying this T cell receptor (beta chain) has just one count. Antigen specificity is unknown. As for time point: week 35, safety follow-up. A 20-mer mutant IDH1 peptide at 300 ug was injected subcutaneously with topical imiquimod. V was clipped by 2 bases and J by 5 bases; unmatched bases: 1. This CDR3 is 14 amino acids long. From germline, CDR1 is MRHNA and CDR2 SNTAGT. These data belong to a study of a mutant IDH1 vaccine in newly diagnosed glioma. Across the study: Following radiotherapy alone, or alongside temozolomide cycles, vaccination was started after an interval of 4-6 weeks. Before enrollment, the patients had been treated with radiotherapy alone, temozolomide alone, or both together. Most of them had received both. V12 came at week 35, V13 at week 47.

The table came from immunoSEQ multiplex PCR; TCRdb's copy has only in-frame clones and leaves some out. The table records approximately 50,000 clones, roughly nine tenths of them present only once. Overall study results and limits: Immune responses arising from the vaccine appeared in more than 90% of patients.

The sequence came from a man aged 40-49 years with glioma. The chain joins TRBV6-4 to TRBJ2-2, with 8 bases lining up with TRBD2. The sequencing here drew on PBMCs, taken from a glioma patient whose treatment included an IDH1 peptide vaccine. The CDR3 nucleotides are TGTGCCAGCAGTGACCGACTAGCGACCGGGGAGCTGTTTTTT. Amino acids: CASSDRLATGELFF.